This entry is about one TCR beta chain. This entry comes from a study of blood T cell repertoires in COVID-19. Study-level information: Donors in the United States, Italy and Spain gave samples during acute or convalescent COVID-19.

Original processing notes: Cell counts per sample came from amplifying reference gene primers. The repertoire was sequenced with immunoSEQ multiplex PCR; TCRdb's copy has only in-frame clones and lacks some. Clone size and V and J calls were adopted from that table, with D and trimming inferred from the DNA. The sample shows 65,000 to 100,000 clones, 80% to 90% of them seen only once. V was trimmed by 0 bases and J by 3 bases, leaving 7 bases between them. The CDR3 has 14 amino acids. Germline values: CDR1 SGHAT, CDR2 FQNNGV. The sequenced sample was peripheral blood. This sequence joins TRBV11-2 and TRBJ2-3; D is possibly TRBD2 (6 bases). The TCR was taken from an elderly woman with acute or convalescent COVID-19. CDR3 protein: CASSLEGGTDTQYF. The CDR3 nucleotides are TGTGCCAGCAGCTTAGAGGGGGGTACAGATACGCAGTATTTT.